The 31 T cell receptor beta chains given below trace back to one sample, sequenced in a study of identical twins. TCRdb recomputed calls from the 5' RACE reads with MiXCR, one row per CDR3 protein. The sample lists 500,000 to 650,000 distinct CDR3 sequences, approximately 20% occurring once. Another study also made use of these data, one on yellow fever vaccine responses in identical twins.

The sequenced sample consisted of CD4+ T cells sorted from blood. These receptors originate from a young woman in good health.

The chain is built from TRBV20-1 and TRBJ2-7, with a tentative D call TRBD1 (5 bases). From germline, CDR1 is DFQATT and CDR2 SNEGSKA (reference sequence). The CDR3 sequence is 12 residues long. V lost 4 bases and J lost 7, with 14 bases in between. CDR3 sequence reads: CSAKTDLNEQYF. CDR3 bases: TGCAGTGCTAAGACAGATCTTAATGAGCAGTACTTC.

This clonotype was detected many times. This rearrangement joins TRBV12-3 or TRBV12-4 to TRBJ2-2; TRBD1 or TRBD2 may be the D gene (6 bases each). This CDR3 contains 15 residues. Trimming left V 6 bases short and J 3 bases short, with 14 bases between. The CDR3 sequence: CASSKGGSDTGELFF. In DNA form, the CDR3 reads TGTGCCAGCAGCAAGGGGGGCTCGGACACCGGGGAGCTGTTTTTT.

This chain connects TRBV7-2 to TRBJ2-7, with D possibly being TRBD1 (6 bases). The V and J ends lost 2 bases and 6 bases respectively, with 17 bases between them. The CDR3 is 15 amino acids. Germline loops: CDR1 SGHTA, CDR2 FQGNSA. As DNA, the CDR3 is TGTGCCAGCAGCTTATCCGGGCAGGGGATACGCGAGCAGTACTTC. The encoded protein is CASSLSGQGIREQYF.

This clonotype was counted a few times. The V and J genes are TRBV20-1 and TRBJ2-2; TRBD2 aligns across 8 bases. CDR1 and CDR2 from the germline V gene are DFQATT and SNEGSKA (reference sequence). Unmatched junction bases numbered 4, after V lost 6 bases and J lost 1 base. The CDR3 contains 14 residues. CDR3 DNA: TGCAGTGCCCTCACTAGCGGGAACACCGGGGAGCTGTTTTTT. Encoded protein: CSALTSGNTGELFF.

This clonotype came up a few times. The chain recombines TRBV9 with TRBJ2-1; 9 bases are a match to TRBD2. Trimming cost V 0 bases and J 3 bases; bases outside gene matches: 4. The CDR3 is 16 amino acids. From germline, CDR1 is SGDLS and CDR2 YYNGEE. The CDR3, as DNA: TGTGCCAGCAGCGTAGGCGGGAGGGCGGGCTACAATGAGCAGTTCTTC. Translating gives CASSVGGRAGYNEQFF.

This clonotype showed up just a few times. V gene TRBV7-8 combines with J gene TRBJ2-1; no clear D. V dropped 1 base and J dropped 5 bases, with 6 bases sitting between them. There are 13 residues in the CDR3. Germline V lookup: CDR1 SGHVS, CDR2 FQNEAQ. This CDR3 is CASSLGRDNEQFF. The CDR3, as DNA: TGTGCCAGCAGCTTAGGTCGGGACAATGAGCAGTTCTTC. Supplemented by reference TRBV7-8 and TRBJ2-1, the full variable domain reads GAGVSQSPRYKVAKRGQDVALRCDPISGHVSLFWYQQALGQGPEFLTYFQNEAQLDKSGLPSDRFFAERPEGSVSTLKIQRTQQEDSAVYLCASSLGRDNEQFFGPGTRLTVL.

The genes are TRBV20-1 and TRBJ1-4; D not resolved. This CDR3 has 10 residues. The ends were cut back, 6 bases at V and 3 bases at J, with 2 bases in the middle. The germline gives CDR1 DFQATT, CDR2 SNEGSKA (reference sequence). As DNA, the CDR3 is TGCAGTGCCTCTAATGAAAAACTGTTTTTT. It yields the protein CSASNEKLFF.

The count of this clonotype is one. This chain's CDR3 is CASSYVRGRDTQYF. CDR3 in DNA: TGTGCCAGCAGTTACGTCCGAGGAAGGGATACGCAGTATTTT. This chain links TRBV6-5 with TRBJ2-3; D not resolved. The CDR3 has 14 amino acids. Germline values: CDR1 MNHEY, CDR2 SVGAGI. Deletions cut 2 bases from V and 6 bases from J, with 12 bases between.

This clonotype was detected only a few times. The genes are TRBV12-3 or TRBV12-4 and TRBJ2-1; D is possibly TRBD1 or TRBD2 (5 bases each). Trimming shortened V by 5 bases and J by 13 bases, and 12 bases separated the two germline ends. The CDR3 is made up of 11 amino acids. The CDR3 sequence: CASSPRDDQFF. CDR3 nucleotide sequence: TGTGCCAGCAGTCCCCGGGACGACCAGTTCTTC.

This clonotype occurred a few times. J is TRBJ1-6 and V is TRBV3-1, with 9 bases identical to TRBD1. After removal of 6 bases from V and 10 bases from J, the junction contained 13 bases not matched to a gene. Germline loops: CDR1 LGHDT, CDR2 YNNKEL (reference sequence). The CDR3 contains 16 residues. CDR3 nucleotide sequence: TGTGCCAGCAGTCGACAAAGCGGGACAGGGAGATCACCCCTCCACTTT. This translates into CASSRQSGTGRSPLHF.

The V call is TRBV2, the J call TRBJ1-1; possible D gene TRBD1, 6 bases. The CDR3 has 13 residues. The ends were cut back, 5 bases at V and 3 bases at J, with 10 bases in the middle. Germline lookup yields CDR1 SNHLY and CDR2 FYNNEI. The DNA for the CDR3 is TGTGCCAGCAGTAAAGGGGGGGACACTGAAGCTTTCTTT. Residues: CASSKGGDTEAFF.

This clonotype was found a few times. V and J are TRBV5-5 and TRBJ2-1, with 9 bases aligning to TRBD2. Germline V CDR1 and CDR2: SGHKS, YYEKEE (reference sequence). With V trimmed by 4 bases and J by 10 bases, 12 bases remained unmatched. The CDR3 is 15 residues long. The CDR3 DNA reads TGTGCCAGCAGCAAGGGGGGACTAGCTCTACCCGAGCAGTTCTTC. Amino acid sequence: CASSKGGLALPEQFF.

This clonotype has a handful of counts. This chain uses TRBV6-1 with TRBJ2-2; 9 positions agree with TRBD1. The CDR3 is 14 residues long. The V gene's germline CDR1 is MNHNS and CDR2 SASEGT. This CDR3 is CATRQGGNTGELFF. The CDR3 DNA is TGTGCTACCAGACAGGGGGGGAACACCGGGGAGCTGTTTTTT.

The rearrangement joins TRBV20-1 to TRBJ1-2; tentatively, D is TRBD1 (5 bases). Germline V gene data show CDR1 as DFQATT and CDR2 as SNEGSKA (reference sequence). The CDR3 sequence is 16 residues long. Deletions cut 3 bases from V and 1 base from J, with 18 bases between. In DNA form, the CDR3 reads TGCAGTGCTAGCCCTCTAAGACAGCCGGATAACTATGGCTACACCTTC. Amino acid sequence: CSASPLRQPDNYGYTF.

In this sample, this clonotype turned up a few times. The chain joins TRBV5-6 to TRBJ1-4; D is ambiguous. Germline V CDR1 and CDR2: SGHDT, YYEEEE. Trimming stripped 1 base from V and 10 bases from J, with 14 bases between. CDR3 size: 14 residues. The CDR3 DNA reads as TGTGCCAGCAGCTTGCGTCTGGTCACTGGAAAACTGTTTTTT. Translating gives CASSLRLVTGKLFF.

The chain has TRBV12-3 or TRBV12-4 and TRBJ2-1; 9 nucleotides line up with TRBD2. V was clipped by 6 bases and J by 5 bases; unmatched bases: 5. CDR3 length: 14 amino acids. CDR3 nucleotides: TGTGCCAGCAGCTCAAGACTAGCGGACAATGAGCAGTTCTTC. Translating it yields CASSSRLADNEQFF.

This chain joins TRBV27 and TRBJ2-3, with no clear D. From germline, CDR1 is MNHEY and CDR2 SMNVEV (reference sequence). Trimming removed 7 bases at V and 0 bases at J, with 11 bases between. The CDR3 totals 14 residues. The CDR3 loop reads CASKRVTSTDTQYF. The CDR3 DNA follows: TGTGCCAGCAAACGGGTAACAAGCACAGATACGCAGTATTTT.

The chain recombines TRBV18 with TRBJ1-1; 8 bases align to TRBD1. Trimming cost V 4 bases and J 4 bases; bases outside gene matches: 17. This CDR3 has 18 amino acids. Germline V gene lookup returns CDR1 KGHSH and CDR2 LQKENI. The CDR3: CASSRGPPGGDWGTEAFF. Written as DNA, the CDR3 is TGTGCCAGCTCACGGGGACCCCCAGGGGGCGATTGGGGCACTGAAGCTTTCTTT.

This clonotype came up a few times. V usage is TRBV11-3 and J usage is TRBJ1-2, with 8 bases matching TRBD1. Germline lookup yields CDR1 SGHNT and CDR2 YENEEA. This CDR3 is 16 amino acids long. The junction had 10 bases not matched to a gene; V was cut back by 1 base and J by 6 bases. The CDR3 DNA reads as TGTGCCAGCAGCTTAGGAGACAGGGGAAGCGGCGATGGCTACACCTTC. It is translated as CASSLGDRGSGDGYTF.

This clonotype was counted only a few times. This sequence joins TRBV2 and TRBJ1-5; 7 bases agree with TRBD1. Germline-derived CDR1 and CDR2 are SNHLY and FYNNEI. V shed 7 bases, J shed 2 bases, and the junction held 5 bases outside the gene matches. The CDR3 is 14 residues long. The CDR3: CASNKDRGNQPQHF. For the CDR3, the DNA is TGTGCCAGCAATAAAGACAGGGGCAATCAGCCCCAGCATTTT.

This clonotype was seen a few times. The chain recombines TRBV12-3 or TRBV12-4 with TRBJ2-7; TRBD1 might be the D (6 bases). CDR3 length: 16 residues. V dropped 1 base and J dropped 3 bases, with 16 bases sitting between them. DNA for the CDR3: TGTGCCAGCAGTTTAGTAGGGGGTAGGGGCGGCTACGAGCAGTACTTC. This translates into CASSLVGGRGGYEQYF.

The table lists this clonotype with a few counts. V usage is TRBV14 and J usage is TRBJ1-3; no reliable D call. In germline, CDR1 is SGHDN, CDR2 FVKESK. The CDR3 runs to 14 residues. V was trimmed by 4 bases and J by 4 bases, leaving 11 bases between them. The CDR3 nucleotides read TGTGCCAGCAGCCCGCAGATTTACGGAAACACCATATATTTT. Encoded protein: CASSPQIYGNTIYF.

This clonotype was counted a few times. V gene TRBV12-3 or TRBV12-4 combines with J gene TRBJ2-3; 11 bases map to TRBD2. V gave up 5 bases and J gave up 2 bases; unmatched junction bases: 6. There are 16 residues in the CDR3. The CDR3 spells CASSNGTSGHTDTQYF. The CDR3, as DNA: TGTGCCAGCAGTAACGGGACTAGCGGTCACACAGATACGCAGTATTTT.

This clonotype was observed a few times. This chain uses TRBV12-3 or TRBV12-4 with TRBJ1-6; D is possibly TRBD1 (5 bases). The CDR3 spans 14 residues. V was pared by 6 bases and J by 7 bases, with 13 bases between. The CDR3 coding sequence is TGTGCCAGCAGCTCGGGACGGTTCAATTCACCCCTCCACTTT. Encoded protein: CASSSGRFNSPLHF.

This clonotype was seen a few times. The chain recombines TRBV5-6 with TRBJ2-6, with 8 bases that match TRBD1. The trim removed 0 bases at V and 3 bases at J, leaving 8 bases unmatched. There are 18 residues in the CDR3. The germline V gene has CDR1 SGHDT and CDR2 YYEEEE. CDR3 residues: CASSLETGVLFGANVLTF. Written as DNA, the CDR3 is TGTGCCAGCAGCTTGGAGACAGGGGTTCTCTTTGGGGCCAACGTCCTGACTTTC.

Comments on this clonotype: Sequence at one end of the junction differs from germline and may be a read error. The chain employs TRBV6-5 and TRBJ2-2; D not certain. Germline assignment: CDR1 MNHEY and CDR2 SVGAGI. The CDR3 covers 16 residues. The CDR3 loop is CASGYGGRTNTGELFF. CDR3 bases: TGTGCCAGCGGTTACGGTGGACGGACGAACACCGGGGAGCTGTTTTTT.

A few counts support this clonotype. J is TRBJ2-3 and V is TRBV20-1; D unclear. Trimming shortened V by 4 bases and J by 6 bases, and 14 bases separated the two germline ends. In germline, CDR1 is DFQATT, CDR2 SNEGSKA (reference sequence). This CDR3 spans 13 amino acids. CDR3 nucleotides: TGCAGTGCTATAGATGGATCTCGCGATACGCAGTATTTT. Encoded protein: CSAIDGSRDTQYF.

This clonotype was found many times. The rearrangement joins TRBV4-1 to TRBJ2-1; 12 bases map to TRBD2. The trim removed 1 base at V and 10 bases at J, leaving 11 bases unmatched. Germline V gives CDR1 MGHRA, CDR2 YSYEKL. There are 17 residues in the CDR3. In DNA form, the CDR3 reads TGCGCCAGCAGCCAAGCGAATCTAGCGGGGGGGGGCGGGGAGCAGTTCTTC. It yields the protein CASSQANLAGGGGEQFF.

The chain uses TRBV2 and TRBJ2-1; no reliable D call. V was clipped by 10 bases and J by 2 bases, with 15 bases between them. Germline V gene data show CDR1 as SNHLY and CDR2 as FYNNEI. The CDR3 is 14 amino acids. The DNA of the CDR3 is TGTGCCACCGCAGGCCCTCCGGCCTACAATGAGCAGTTCTTC. This translates into CATAGPPAYNEQFF.

The V and J genes are TRBV20-1 and TRBJ2-1; 10 bases line up with TRBD2. This CDR3 has 14 residues. The germline V gene encodes CDR1 DFQATT and CDR2 SNEGSKA (reference sequence). The trim removed 6 bases at V and 3 bases at J, leaving 5 bases unmatched. In nucleotides, the CDR3 is TGCAGTGCCGAGGTAGCGGGAGGCTACAATGAGCAGTTCTTC. This gives the protein CSAEVAGGYNEQFF.

The DNA of the CDR3 is TGTGCCACCCGACCGGGGCCCTTCTGGACCCAGTACTTC. Translated, it gives CATRPGPFWTQYF. The V and J genes are TRBV6-1 and TRBJ2-5; either TRBD1 or TRBD2 may supply D (5 bases each). This CDR3 spans 13 amino acids. Germline V lookup: CDR1 MNHNS, CDR2 SASEGT. V lost 10 bases, J lost 7 bases, and 19 bases lay in between.